What follows are 3 T cell receptor beta chains derived from one specimen sequenced in a study of blood T cell repertoires in COVID-19. The table came from immunoSEQ multiplex PCR; TCRdb's copy has only in-frame clones and leaves some out. The table has roughly 280,000 clones, approximately 83% seen once. Source material: peripheral blood. These receptors all stem from a woman in her 70s with acute or convalescent COVID-19.

This chain links TRBV6-1 with TRBJ1-1; D gene ambiguous. Germline V gene sequence: CDR1 MNHNS, CDR2 SASEGT. The CDR3 extends over 13 amino acids. V lost 3 bases to trimming and J lost 5 bases, with 10 bases between them. The CDR3 reads CASSDARRTEAFF. The DNA of the CDR3 is TGTGCCAGCAGTGATGCCCGGAGGACTGAAGCTTTCTTT.

The J gene is TRBJ1-6, the V gene TRBV5-5; a possible D gene is TRBD1 (6 bases). The germline V and J ends were trimmed by 0 bases and 7 bases, with 11 bases remaining between them. Germline lookup yields CDR1 SGHKS and CDR2 YYEKEE (reference sequence). The CDR3 has 15 amino acids. CDR3 bases: TGTGCCAGCAGCTTGGGGGCAGGGGTGAATTCACCCCTCCACTTT. This sequence encodes CASSLGAGVNSPLHF.

The sample holds one count of this clone. The V call is TRBV27, the J call TRBJ2-1, with a possible D match to TRBD1 (6 bases). The CDR3 contains 15 residues. With 7 bases removed from V and 6 bases from J, the gap between germline ends came to 19 bases. Germline CDR1 MNHEY, CDR2 SMNVEV (reference sequence). CDR3 loop: CASTLGQGLGNEQFF. As DNA, the CDR3 is TGTGCCAGCACCCTGGGCCAGGGGCTCGGCAATGAGCAGTTCTTC.